Each of the 32 T cell receptor beta chains below was sequenced from the same sample in a study of blood T cell repertoires in COVID-19. TCRdb keeps only in-frame clones here, not all; method: immunoSEQ multiplex PCR. The sample comprises 160,000 or so clones, about four fifths of which are singletons, and over 11% rests with the top ten. The material sequenced was peripheral blood. The receptors originated from a woman older than 75 with acute or convalescent COVID-19.

The table lists this clone with a count of one. This chain connects TRBV3-1 (or the pseudogene TRBV3-2) to TRBJ1-2; D gene ambiguous. This CDR3 has 13 residues. V lost 5 bases and J 1 base, leaving 8 bases between the germline ends. Germline V gene sequence: CDR1 LGHDT, CDR2 YNNKEL (reference sequence). The CDR3 nucleotides read TGTGCCAGCAGCTGGCAGGTTAACTATGGCTACACCTTC. Its protein product is CASSWQVNYGYTF.

The V gene is TRBV7-8, the J gene TRBJ1-6, with a possible D match to TRBD1 (6 bases). V lost 5 bases to trimming and J lost 0 bases, with 17 bases between them. The CDR3 has 18 residues. Germline V gene sequence: CDR1 SGHVS, CDR2 FQNEAQ. CDR3: CASSRWDTPSSYNSPLHF. In nucleotides, the CDR3 is TGTGCCAGCAGCCGATGGGACACGCCGAGCTCCTATAATTCACCCCTCCACTTT. Using reference TRBV7-8 and TRBJ1-6 for the parts outside the CDR3, the full variable domain is GAGVSQSPRYKVAKRGQDVALRCDPISGHVSLFWYQQALGQGPEFLTYFQNEAQLDKSGLPSDRFFAERPEGSVSTLKIQRTQQEDSAVYLCASSRWDTPSSYNSPLHFGNGTRLTVT.

This clone was seen once. The chain combines TRBV7-9 with TRBJ2-7; D is unresolved. The CDR3 consists of 13 residues. CDR1 SEHNR and CDR2 FQNEAQ come from the germline V gene (reference sequence). The ends were cut back, 1 base at V and 3 bases at J, with 7 bases in the middle. CDR3 amino acids: CASSLDSFYEQYF. The CDR3 DNA reads TGTGCCAGCAGCTTAGACTCGTTCTACGAGCAGTACTTC. The full variable domain, in which reference TRBV7-9 and TRBJ2-7 provide the parts outside the CDR3, is DTGVSQNPRHKITKRGQNVTFRCDPISEHNRLYWYRQTLGQGPEFLTYFQNEAQLEKSRLLSDRFSAERPKGSFSTLEIQRTEQGDSAMYLCASSLDSFYEQYFGPGTRLTVT.

CDR3 nucleotide sequence: TGTGCCAGCAGCCAAGAAACAGGGATTCCTGGAAACACCATATATTTT. It translates to CASSQETGIPGNTIYF. The rearrangement joins TRBV14 to TRBJ1-3; tentative D call: TRBD1 (6 bases). The CDR3 extends over 16 amino acids. Trimming shortened V by 0 bases and J by 2 bases, and 11 bases separated the two germline ends. Looked up from germline, CDR1 is SGHDN and CDR2 is FVKESK.

This sequence joins TRBV19 and TRBJ1-5, with TRBD1 matching 7 bases. This CDR3 has 17 amino acids. The V segment lost 5 bases and the J segment 0 bases; nucleotides outside the gene matches: 10. Per the germline V gene, CDR1 is LNHDA and CDR2 is SQIVND (reference sequence). The CDR3 here is CASSAYRGGDSNQPQHF. As DNA, the CDR3 is TGTGCCAGTAGTGCCTACAGGGGTGGGGATAGCAATCAGCCCCAGCATTTT.

V and J are TRBV14 and TRBJ2-1, with 7 bases that match TRBD1. The CDR3 is made up of 18 amino acids. The V and J ends lost 3 bases and 9 bases, in that order; junction bases with no gene match: 20. CDR1 SGHDN and CDR2 FVKESK come from the germline V gene. The CDR3 DNA sequence: TGTGCCAGCAGCCAGCTCAAGGTATCGGACAGGCCTCGAGGTGAGCAGTTCTTC. It is translated as CASSQLKVSDRPRGEQFF.

V is TRBV28 and J is TRBJ2-1; 10 bases agree with TRBD1. Germline CDR1 is MDHEN and CDR2 is SYDVKM. After removal of 5 bases from V and 4 bases from J, the junction contained 8 bases not matched to a gene. This CDR3 has 16 residues. The CDR3 bases are TGTGCCAGCAGTCCCCCCGGGACAGGGGAGTACAATGAGCAGTTCTTC. This sequence encodes CASSPPGTGEYNEQFF.

The chain recombines TRBV6-5 with TRBJ1-6, with D perhaps matching TRBD1 (5 bases). The CDR3 spans 14 residues. Trimming cost V 4 bases and J 10 bases, with 14 bases left between them. Germline loops: CDR1 MNHEY, CDR2 SVGAGI. The CDR3 reads CASSFSRGDSPLHF. The CDR3 region has the DNA TGTGCCAGCAGTTTCTCAAGGGGTGACTCACCCCTCCACTTT.

The genes are TRBV18 and TRBJ2-3, with D uncertain. V gave up 6 bases and J gave up 0 bases, with 7 bases separating them. The germline CDR1 and CDR2 sequences are KGHSH and LQKENI. The length of the CDR3 is 13 residues. The CDR3 DNA reads as TGTGCCAGCTCCCCCGGGAGCACAGATACGCAGTATTTT. Residues: CASSPGSTDTQYF.

The chain couples TRBV11-1 to TRBJ2-3; TRBD2 matches 7 bases. The V and J ends lost 4 bases and 2 bases, in that order; junction bases with no gene match: 9. CDR3 length equals 16 residues. Germline V gives CDR1 SGHAT, CDR2 FQDESV (reference sequence). The CDR3 region has the DNA TGTGCCAGCAGCTCCACCGCGGGAGTTAACACAGATACGCAGTATTTT. It is translated as CASSSTAGVNTDTQYF.

As to this clone: It is unclear where the CDR3 begins or ends on the DNA, so no DNA is shown, and the CDR3 is as TCRdb lists it. The CDR3 loop reads CASSSSGEGRFTQYF. This chain joins TRBV6-5 and TRBJ2-3; TRBD2 reflects the table's D call only, with no check against the DNA. From its first to its last residue, the CDR3 has 15 amino acids. The germline CDR1 and CDR2 sequences are MNHEY and SVGAGI.

The V gene is TRBV7-9, the J gene TRBJ1-2; D might be TRBD1 (6 bases). Germline values: CDR1 SEHNR, CDR2 FQNEAQ (reference sequence). With 4 bases removed from V and 0 bases from J, the gap between germline ends came to 12 bases. The CDR3 contains 15 residues. The CDR3 bases are TGTGCCAGCAGCTCCGACAGGATTACTAACTATGGCTACACCTTC. This encodes CASSSDRITNYGYTF.

This chain uses TRBV7-9 with TRBJ2-1, with TRBD2 as a possible D gene (6 bases). CDR3 length equals 15 residues. CDR1 SEHNR and CDR2 FQNEAQ come from the germline V gene (reference sequence). Trimming took 1 base from V and 9 from J, leaving 16 bases between them. The CDR3 bases are TGTGCCAGCAGCTTAGGAGCGGGCGGGCAGGGTGAGCAGTTCTTC. Residues: CASSLGAGGQGEQFF.

The chain combines TRBV3-1 (or the pseudogene TRBV3-2) with TRBJ2-5; no clear D. Germline CDR1 reads LGHDT; CDR2 reads YNNKEL (reference sequence). The CDR3 runs 15 residues. Trimming pared 2 bases from V and 5 bases from J, leaving 15 bases between. The CDR3 is CASSQMASGSETQYF. The CDR3 nucleotides read TGTGCCAGCAGCCAAATGGCTTCGGGTTCCGAGACCCAGTACTTC.

V usage is TRBV3-1 (or the pseudogene TRBV3-2) and J usage is TRBJ1-1, with unresolved D. The CDR3 is made up of 15 amino acids. Trimming cost V 1 base and J 1 base, with 10 bases left between them. Germline CDR1 is LGHDT and CDR2 is YNNKEL (reference sequence). CDR3 in DNA: TGTGCCAGCAGCCAAGGATATCCAGAGAACACTGAAGCTTTCTTT. Amino acid sequence: CASSQGYPENTEAFF.

The chain employs TRBV7-6 and TRBJ2-5; 7 bases are shared with TRBD2. J was trimmed by 1 base and V by 0 bases; bases with no gene match: 5. The CDR3 has 16 residues. The germline CDR1 and CDR2 sequences are SGHVS and FNYEAQ. This CDR3 is CASSLAGGTSQETQYF. DNA of the CDR3: TGTGCCAGCAGCTTAGCGGGAGGGACCAGCCAAGAGACCCAGTACTTC.

The V and J genes are TRBV7-9 and TRBJ2-3; D is unresolved. Germline loops: CDR1 SEHNR, CDR2 FQNEAQ (reference sequence). V lost 4 bases and J lost 14, with 19 bases in between. CDR3 length equals 13 residues. CDR3 region: CASSSLPETALYF. CDR3 nucleotides: TGTGCCAGCAGCTCTTTACCGGAGACGGCCTTGTATTTT.

The chain recombines TRBV5-1 with TRBJ2-1; 7 bases fit TRBD2. The CDR3 totals 16 residues. CDR1 and CDR2 from the germline V gene are SGHRS and YFSETQ. Trimming took 4 bases from V and 0 from J; bases not matched to a gene: 7. The CDR3 sequence is CASSPHSGPSYNEQFF. The CDR3 coding sequence is TGCGCCAGCAGCCCACATAGCGGGCCCTCCTACAATGAGCAGTTCTTC.

The CDR3 loop is CASSWDRDRNTIYF. The CDR3 coding sequence is TGTGCCAGCAGCTGGGACAGGGATCGAAACACCATATATTTT. The genes are TRBV6-5 and TRBJ1-3; 9 nucleotides match TRBD1. Losses at the gene ends were 6 bases for V and 5 bases for J; bases not matched to a gene: 5. Germline CDR1 MNHEY, CDR2 SVGAGI. The CDR3 sequence is 14 residues long.

Judged by abundance, this clone is medium-sized. The genes are TRBV28 and TRBJ1-1; 7 nucleotides align to TRBD1. The CDR3 runs to 17 residues. Germline lookup yields CDR1 MDHEN and CDR2 SYDVKM. V was pared by 2 bases and J by 0 bases, with 9 bases of the junction left unmatched. This CDR3 reads CASSLSWWGQLNTEAFF. The CDR3 nucleotides are TGTGCCAGCAGTTTAAGTTGGTGGGGACAGCTGAACACTGAAGCTTTCTTT.

The CDR3 protein is CASSSPITGRGSNQPQHF. Here the CDR3 DNA reads TGCGCCAGCAGTTCCCCTATTACAGGGCGAGGAAGCAATCAGCCCCAGCATTTT. The chain links TRBV10-2 to TRBJ1-5; a weak D match, TRBD1 (6 bases). The CDR3 loop spans 18 amino acids. Germline values: CDR1 WSHSY, CDR2 SAAADI. The ends were cut back, 5 bases at V and 1 base at J, with 21 bases in the middle.

This clone occurred once. This chain uses TRBV20-1 with TRBJ2-7; 8 bases are shared with TRBD1. This CDR3 contains 11 residues. Germline CDR1 DFQATT, CDR2 SNEGSKA (reference sequence). CDR3: CRNRGTIEQYF. DNA for the CDR3: TGCAGGAACAGGGGGACGATAGAGCAGTACTTC.

The chain has TRBV18 and TRBJ1-2, with 8 positions matching TRBD1. CDR3 size: 14 residues. CDR1 is KGHSH and CDR2 is LQKENI in the germline V gene. Trimming at V came to 2 bases and at J to 5 bases, leaving 4 bases not matched to a gene. CDR3 loop: CASSPATGEYGYTF. The DNA of the CDR3 is TGTGCCAGCTCACCAGCGACAGGGGAATATGGCTACACCTTC.

A few counts support this clone. The chain has TRBV18 and TRBJ1-2; no definite D call. Deletions cut 1 base from V and 4 bases from J, with 13 bases between. The CDR3 is 15 amino acids. CDR1 is KGHSH, CDR2 LQKENI, per germline. The chain's CDR3 is CASSPQVENSYGYTF. The CDR3, as DNA: TGTGCCAGCTCACCACAAGTGGAGAACTCCTATGGCTACACCTTC.

This chain links TRBV5-1 with TRBJ1-1; D remains unclear. Trimming removed 4 bases at V and 1 base at J, with 14 bases between. This CDR3 contains 15 residues. Germline V gene sequence: CDR1 SGHRS, CDR2 YFSETQ. The chain's CDR3 is CASSRAGPSNTEAFF. Here the CDR3 DNA reads TGCGCCAGCAGCAGAGCGGGCCCCTCGAACACTGAAGCTTTCTTT.

The V call is TRBV28, the J call TRBJ2-3; 8 bases map to TRBD1. Looked up from germline, CDR1 is MDHEN and CDR2 is SYDVKM. This CDR3 comprises 16 residues. Unmatched junction bases numbered 10, after V lost 3 bases and J lost 5 bases. The CDR3 sequence is CASSFAGTGLQDTQYF. DNA of the CDR3: TGTGCCAGCAGTTTCGCCGGGACAGGCCTGCAAGATACGCAGTATTTT.

This clone has a single count. This sequence joins TRBV5-1 and TRBJ2-5; D remains ambiguous. Between the trimmed V and J ends, which lost 0 bases and 4 bases, there was a span of 7 bases. Germline V gives CDR1 SGHRS, CDR2 YFSETQ. The CDR3 loop spans 13 amino acids. The CDR3 sequence: CASSLVEIETQYF. The CDR3 nucleotides are TGCGCCAGCAGCTTGGTGGAGATAGAGACCCAGTACTTC. Together with reference TRBV5-1 and TRBJ2-5, the CDR3 gives the full variable domain: KAGVTQTPRYLIKTRGQQVTLSCSPISGHRSVSWYQQTPGQGLQFLFEYFSETQRNKGNFPGRFSGRQFSNSRSEMNVSTLELGDSALYLCASSLVEIETQYFGPGTRLLVL.

This sequence joins TRBV6-6 and TRBJ2-5; D is possibly TRBD1 (6 bases). The CDR3 has 14 amino acids. Deletions cut 5 bases from V and 3 bases from J, with 13 bases between. Germline V lookup: CDR1 MNHNY, CDR2 SVGAGI (reference sequence). CDR3 nucleotides: TGTGCCAGCAGTCCGGGACATTCTGAAGAGACCCAGTACTTC. Translation: CASSPGHSEETQYF.

The chain combines TRBV5-4 with TRBJ2-5, with D perhaps matching TRBD2 (5 bases). CDR3 length equals 13 residues. Germline values: CDR1 SGHNT, CDR2 YYREEE (reference sequence). The V gene lost 4 bases and the J gene lost 4 bases, with 11 bases spanning the gap. Here the CDR3 reads CASSRGRGETQYF. Here the CDR3 DNA reads TGTGCCAGCAGCCGCGGACGGGGAGAGACCCAGTACTTC.

This clone was observed once. The J gene is TRBJ1-4, the V gene TRBV7-6, with D perhaps matching TRBD1 (6 bases). This CDR3 is 17 amino acids long. CDR1 SGHVS and CDR2 FNYEAQ come from the germline V gene. The V end was cut by 1 base, the J end by 3 bases, with 15 bases between. CDR3 protein: CASSLGLPQGPNEKLFF. Written as DNA, the CDR3 is TGTGCCAGCAGCTTAGGTCTCCCCCAGGGGCCTAATGAAAAACTGTTTTTT.

The chain couples TRBV4-2 to TRBJ1-1, with D uncertain. Germline lookup yields CDR1 LGHNA and CDR2 YNFKEQ. The V gene lost 8 bases and the J gene lost 0 bases, with 7 bases spanning the gap. The CDR3 is 12 amino acids. The CDR3 loop is CASRYMNTEAFF. CDR3 DNA sequence: TGTGCCAGCCGATACATGAACACTGAAGCTTTCTTT.

The chain is built from TRBV2 and TRBJ1-5; 9 nucleotides match TRBD1. This CDR3 has 16 amino acids. Looked up from germline, CDR1 is SNHLY and CDR2 is FYNNEI. V was pared by 4 bases and J by 1 base, with 5 bases of the junction left unmatched. The CDR3 DNA sequence: TGTGCCAGCAGTGCACAGGGGGCGGGCAGCAATCAGCCCCAGCATTTT. It translates to CASSAQGAGSNQPQHF. Full variable domain (rest looked up from reference TRBV2 and TRBJ1-5): EPEVTQTPSHQVTQMGQEVILRCVPISNHLYFYWYRQILGQKVEFLVSFYNNEISEKSEIFDDQFSVERPDGSNFTLKIRSTKLEDSAMYFCASSAQGAGSNQPQHFGDGTRLSIL.